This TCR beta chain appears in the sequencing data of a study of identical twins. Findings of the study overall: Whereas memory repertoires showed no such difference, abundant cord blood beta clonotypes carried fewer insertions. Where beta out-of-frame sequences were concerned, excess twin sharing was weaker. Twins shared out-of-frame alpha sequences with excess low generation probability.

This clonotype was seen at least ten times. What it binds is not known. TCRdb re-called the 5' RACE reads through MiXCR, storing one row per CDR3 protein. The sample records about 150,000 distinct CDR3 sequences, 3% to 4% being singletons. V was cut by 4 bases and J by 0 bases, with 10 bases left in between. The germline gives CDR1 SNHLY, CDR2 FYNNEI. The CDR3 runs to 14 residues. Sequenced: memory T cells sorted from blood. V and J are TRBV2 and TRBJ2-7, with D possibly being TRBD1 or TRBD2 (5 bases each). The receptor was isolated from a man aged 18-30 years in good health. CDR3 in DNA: TGTGCCAGCAGTGCCCGGGACGGCTCCTACGAGCAGTACTTC. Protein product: CASSARDGSYEQYF. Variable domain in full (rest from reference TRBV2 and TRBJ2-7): EPEVTQTPSHQVTQMGQEVILRCVPISNHLYFYWYRQILGQKVEFLVSFYNNEISEKSEIFDDQFSVERPDGSNFTLKIRSTKLEDSAMYFCASSARDGSYEQYFGPGTRLTVT.